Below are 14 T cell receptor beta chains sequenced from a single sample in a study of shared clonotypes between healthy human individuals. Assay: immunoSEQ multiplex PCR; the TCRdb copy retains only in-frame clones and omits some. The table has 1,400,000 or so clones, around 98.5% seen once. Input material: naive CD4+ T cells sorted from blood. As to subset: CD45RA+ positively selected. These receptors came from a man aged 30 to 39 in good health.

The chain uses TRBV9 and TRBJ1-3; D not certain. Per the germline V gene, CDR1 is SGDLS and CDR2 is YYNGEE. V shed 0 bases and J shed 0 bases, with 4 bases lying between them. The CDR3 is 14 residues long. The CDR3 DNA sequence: TGTGCCAGCAGCGTAGTAGCCTCTGGAAACACCATATATTTT. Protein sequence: CASSVVASGNTIYF.

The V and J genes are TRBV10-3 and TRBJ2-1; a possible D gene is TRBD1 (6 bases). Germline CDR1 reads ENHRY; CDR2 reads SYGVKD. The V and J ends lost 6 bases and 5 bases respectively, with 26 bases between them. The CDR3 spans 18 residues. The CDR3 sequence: CAIRGLRGSLDGNNEQFF. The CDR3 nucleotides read TGTGCCATCAGGGGATTGAGGGGGAGCTTAGATGGAAACAATGAGCAGTTCTTC.

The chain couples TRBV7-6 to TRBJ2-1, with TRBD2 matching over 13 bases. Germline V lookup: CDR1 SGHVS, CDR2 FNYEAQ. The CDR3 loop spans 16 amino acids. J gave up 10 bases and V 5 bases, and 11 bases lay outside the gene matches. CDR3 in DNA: TGTGCCAGCAGCCCGCATGCCACTAGCGGGAGGGCGGAGCAGTTCTTC. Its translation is CASSPHATSGRAEQFF.

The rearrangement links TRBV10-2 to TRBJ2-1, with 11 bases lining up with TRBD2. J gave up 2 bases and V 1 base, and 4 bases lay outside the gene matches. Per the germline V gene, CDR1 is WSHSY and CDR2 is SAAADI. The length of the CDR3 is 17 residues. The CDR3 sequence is CASSELGLAVTYNEQFF. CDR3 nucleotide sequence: TGCGCCAGCAGTGAGTTGGGACTAGCGGTTACCTACAATGAGCAGTTCTTC.

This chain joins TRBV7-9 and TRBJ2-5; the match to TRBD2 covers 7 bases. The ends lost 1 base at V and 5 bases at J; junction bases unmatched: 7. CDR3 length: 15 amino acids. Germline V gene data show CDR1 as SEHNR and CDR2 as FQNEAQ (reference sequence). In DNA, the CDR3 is TGTGCCAGCAGCTTAGGTCGGGTCGGGGGGGAGACCCAGTACTTC. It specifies CASSLGRVGGETQYF.

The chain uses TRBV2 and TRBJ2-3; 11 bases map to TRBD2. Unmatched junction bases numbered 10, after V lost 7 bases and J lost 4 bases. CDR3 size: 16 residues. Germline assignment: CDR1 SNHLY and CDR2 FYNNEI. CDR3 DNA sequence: TGTGCCAGCACCCCCCCGGGACTAGCGGTTCCAGATACGCAGTATTTT. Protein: CASTPPGLAVPDTQYF.

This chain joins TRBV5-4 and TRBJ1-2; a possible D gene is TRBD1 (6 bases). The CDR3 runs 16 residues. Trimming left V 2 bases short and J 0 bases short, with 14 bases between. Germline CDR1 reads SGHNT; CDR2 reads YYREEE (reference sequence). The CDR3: CASSLDRRAPNYGYTF. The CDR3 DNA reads TGTGCCAGCAGCTTAGACAGGCGGGCTCCTAACTATGGCTACACCTTC.

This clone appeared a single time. CDR3: CASSLAQGIYGYTF. DNA of the CDR3: TGCGCCAGCAGCTTGGCACAGGGGATTTATGGCTACACCTTC. The rearrangement joins TRBV5-1 to TRBJ1-2, with 7 nucleotides matching TRBD1. The CDR3 is made up of 14 amino acids. V gave up 0 bases and J gave up 5 bases; unmatched junction bases: 4. Germline V gene sequence: CDR1 SGHRS, CDR2 YFSETQ.

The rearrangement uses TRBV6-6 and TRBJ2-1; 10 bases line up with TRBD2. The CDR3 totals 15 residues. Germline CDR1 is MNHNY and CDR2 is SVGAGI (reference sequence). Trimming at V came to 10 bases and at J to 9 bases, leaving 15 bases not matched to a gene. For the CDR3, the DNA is TGTGCCACCACCGGCCCTAGCGGGAGTATTAGTGAGCAGTTCTTC. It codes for CATTGPSGSISEQFF.

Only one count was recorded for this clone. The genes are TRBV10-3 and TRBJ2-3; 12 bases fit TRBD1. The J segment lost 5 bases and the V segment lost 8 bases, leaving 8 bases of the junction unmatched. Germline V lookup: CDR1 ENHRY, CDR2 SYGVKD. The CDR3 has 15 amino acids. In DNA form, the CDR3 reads TGTGCCATCGGCTCCTGGGACAGGGGGCAAGATACGCAGTATTTT. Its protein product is CAIGSWDRGQDTQYF.

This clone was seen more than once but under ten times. CDR3: CASSGGETQYF. The CDR3 DNA reads TGTGCCAGCAGCGGGGGAGAGACCCAGTACTTC. The chain uses TRBV11-1 and TRBJ2-5; tentatively, D is TRBD1 or TRBD2 (5 bases each). The CDR3 spans 11 residues. The germline CDR1 and CDR2 sequences are SGHAT and FQDESV (reference sequence). Trimming shortened V by 5 bases and J by 4 bases, and 5 bases separated the two germline ends.

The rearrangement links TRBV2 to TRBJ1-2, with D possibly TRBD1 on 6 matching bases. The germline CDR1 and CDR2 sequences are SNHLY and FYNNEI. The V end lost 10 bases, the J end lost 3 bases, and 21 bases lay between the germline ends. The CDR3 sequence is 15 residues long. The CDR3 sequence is CATLGGTSGDYGYTF. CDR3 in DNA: TGTGCCACCCTGGGTGGGACATCTGGAGACTATGGCTACACCTTC.

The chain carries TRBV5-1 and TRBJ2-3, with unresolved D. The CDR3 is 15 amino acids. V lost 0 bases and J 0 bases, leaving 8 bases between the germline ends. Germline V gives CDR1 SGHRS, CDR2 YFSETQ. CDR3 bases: TGCGCCAGCAGCTTGGCAGATCGAAGCACAGATACGCAGTATTTT. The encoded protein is CASSLADRSTDTQYF.

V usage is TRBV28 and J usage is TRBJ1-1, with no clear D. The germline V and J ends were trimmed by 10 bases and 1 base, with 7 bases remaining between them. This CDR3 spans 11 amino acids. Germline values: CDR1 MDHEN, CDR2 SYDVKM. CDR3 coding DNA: TGTGCCACCGCTCGGAACACTGAAGCTTTCTTT. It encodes CATARNTEAFF.